These 30 T cell receptor beta chains were sequenced from one sample in a study of cytomegalovirus exposure and HLA in healthy donors. The study ran its PCR with 60 Vbeta and 13 Jbeta primers. Using immunoSEQ multiplex PCR, the repertoire was profiled, and TCRdb retains in-frame clones only, with some absent. Among roughly 89,000 clones listed, around 76% were seen once. The sequenced sample consisted of PBMCs. All receptors come from a man aged 25-40 years in good health and CMV-seropositive.

This clone was detected once. This chain uses TRBV30 with TRBJ1-6; the D is unclear. This CDR3 is 15 amino acids long. The V gene's germline CDR1 is GTSNPN and CDR2 SVGIG (reference sequence). Trimming stripped 4 bases from V and 6 bases from J, with 16 bases between. The CDR3 loop is CAWTRGIAFNSPLHF. CDR3 coding DNA: TGTGCCTGGACCCGCGGGATCGCCTTTAATTCACCCCTCCACTTT. The entire variable domain, with the rest obtained from reference TRBV30 and TRBJ1-6, is as follows: SQTIHQWPATLVQPVGSPLSLECTVEGTSNPNLYWYRQAAGRGLQLLFYSVGIGQISSEVPQNLSASRPQDRQFILSSKKLLLSDSGFYLCAWTRGIAFNSPLHFGNGTRLTVT.

The chain is built from TRBV6-6 and TRBJ2-3, with TRBD2 matching over 9 bases. CDR1 MNHNY and CDR2 SVGAGI come from the germline V gene (reference sequence). This CDR3 is 15 amino acids long. V shed 5 bases and J 7 bases; nucleotides not matched to a gene: 10. CDR3 in amino acids: CASSTKRGEQNTQYF. DNA of the CDR3: TGTGCCAGCAGTACGAAGCGGGGGGAACAGAATACGCAGTATTTT.

This chain connects TRBV9 to TRBJ1-2, with 7 bases aligning to TRBD1. Germline V lookup: CDR1 SGDLS, CDR2 YYNGEE. J was trimmed by 9 bases and V by 1 base; bases with no gene match: 12. The CDR3 length is 15 residues. The DNA for the CDR3 is TGTGCCAGCAGCGTATGGGAGGGGGCGGGGGGGAGCTACACCTTC. This codes for CASSVWEGAGGSYTF. Looking up the rest from reference TRBV9 and TRBJ1-2 gives the full variable domain: DSGVTQTPKHLITATGQRVTLRCSPRSGDLSVYWYQQSLDQGLQFLIQYYNGEERAKGNILERFSAQQFPDLHSELNLSSLELGDSALYFCASSVWEGAGGSYTFGSGTRLTVV.

The chain combines TRBV9 with TRBJ1-6; D is possibly TRBD1 (5 bases). The V end lost 0 bases, the J end lost 6 bases, and 13 bases lay between the germline ends. The germline CDR1 and CDR2 sequences are SGDLS and YYNGEE. The CDR3 is 16 amino acids. CDR3: CASSVASTVLNSPLHF. The DNA of the CDR3 is TGTGCCAGCAGCGTAGCCTCGACAGTCCTTAATTCACCCCTCCACTTT.

This sequence joins TRBV5-1 and TRBJ1-2, with 12 bases matching TRBD1. Germline CDR1 reads SGHRS; CDR2 reads YFSETQ. The J segment lost 4 bases and the V segment lost 1 base, leaving 8 bases of the junction unmatched. The CDR3 length is 17 residues. CDR3 in amino acids: CASSLSPGQGAGYGYTF. The CDR3 DNA sequence: TGCGCCAGCAGCTTGTCCCCGGGACAGGGGGCCGGCTATGGCTACACCTTC.

The CDR3 sequence: CASGLVRASGGDEQYF. The CDR3 coding sequence is TGTGCTAGTGGTTTGGTACGGGCTAGCGGGGGGGACGAGCAGTACTTC. The gene calls are TRBV12-5 and TRBJ2-7; 12 bases are a match to TRBD2. After removal of 0 bases from V and 5 bases from J, the junction contained 5 bases not matched to a gene. The CDR3 totals 16 residues. Germline V gene lookup returns CDR1 LGHNT and CDR2 FRNRAP.

The gene calls are TRBV6-5 and TRBJ2-5; 7 bases fit TRBD1. This CDR3 is built from 15 residues. V was clipped by 0 bases and J by 0 bases; unmatched bases: 1. Germline values: CDR1 MNHEY, CDR2 SVGAGI. The CDR3 protein is CASSYSGTDQETQYF. The CDR3 region has the DNA TGTGCCAGCAGTTACTCCGGGACAGACCAAGAGACCCAGTACTTC.

The chain uses TRBV18 and TRBJ1-3; TRBD1 aligns across 7 bases. Germline trimming cut 3 bases from V and 4 bases from J; bases unmatched to any gene: 9. Germline CDR1 is KGHSH and CDR2 is LQKENI. The CDR3 is 16 amino acids. CDR3 sequence: CASSPSTGVDGNTIYF. CDR3 coding DNA: TGTGCCAGCTCACCGTCTACAGGGGTGGACGGAAACACCATATATTTT.

The chain recombines TRBV28 with TRBJ2-3; 8 bases are a match to TRBD2. With V trimmed by 5 bases and J by 6 bases, 7 bases remained unmatched. Germline CDR1 and CDR2: MDHEN and SYDVKM. The CDR3 extends over 14 amino acids. Here the CDR3 reads CASSVGGAGDTQYF. The CDR3 region has the DNA TGTGCCAGCAGTGTCGGGGGGGCAGGGGATACGCAGTATTTT.

The chain is built from TRBV7-8 and TRBJ1-2, with 7 nucleotides matching TRBD1. There are 16 residues in the CDR3. The J segment lost 7 bases and the V segment lost 0 bases, leaving 11 bases of the junction unmatched. CDR1 and CDR2 (germline): SGHVS, FQNEAQ. CDR3: CASSLAGHPGTAGYTF. DNA for the CDR3: TGTGCCAGCAGCTTAGCCGGACATCCCGGGACAGCTGGCTACACCTTC.

The CDR3 loop reads CASSQAGEGEAFF. The CDR3 coding sequence is TGTGCCAGCAGCCAAGCCGGGGAAGGTGAAGCTTTCTTT. The V and J genes are TRBV14 and TRBJ1-1; D is uncertain. V shed 1 base and J shed 7 bases, with 10 bases lying between them. CDR1 and CDR2 from the germline V gene are SGHDN and FVKESK. The CDR3 covers 13 residues.

This rearrangement joins TRBV29-1 to TRBJ2-7; 10 positions match TRBD1. The germline gives CDR1 SQVTM, CDR2 ANQGSEA. V lost 6 bases to trimming and J lost 4 bases; unmatched junction nucleotides: 9. The CDR3 is 14 residues long. The CDR3: CSVDLRDRGYEQYF. As DNA, the CDR3 is TGCAGCGTCGACCTCCGGGACAGGGGTTACGAGCAGTACTTC.

The CDR3 sequence: CASSLTGTNQPQHF. DNA for the CDR3: TGTGCCAGCAGCCTCACAGGGACCAATCAGCCCCAGCATTTT. The V call is TRBV6-5, the J call TRBJ1-5; D might be TRBD1 (6 bases). The CDR3 has 14 residues. V lost 6 bases and J 3 bases, leaving 12 bases between the germline ends. Germline CDR1 is MNHEY and CDR2 is SVGAGI.

The chain carries TRBV25-1 and TRBJ2-3; 7 bases map to TRBD1. The CDR3 has 15 amino acids. Trimming took 3 bases from V and 1 from J; bases not matched to a gene: 4. Germline values: CDR1 MGHDK, CDR2 SYGVNS. The CDR3 is CASSDPGQGTDTQYF. Here the CDR3 DNA reads TGTGCCAGCAGTGATCCCGGACAGGGCACAGATACGCAGTATTTT.

This clone came up once. The chain employs TRBV5-1 and TRBJ2-7; TRBD1 is a possible D gene (6 bases). V was clipped by 0 bases and J by 5 bases, with 12 bases between them. The CDR3 sequence is 14 residues long. The germline V gene has CDR1 SGHRS and CDR2 YFSETQ. CDR3 coding DNA: TGCGCCAGCAGCTTGGGTTATGGGGGCCACGAGCAGTACTTC. This translates into CASSLGYGGHEQYF.

This clone has a single count. The rearrangement joins TRBV5-1 to TRBJ1-1, with TRBD1 identical over 9 bases. With V trimmed by 2 bases and J by 2 bases, 7 bases remained unmatched. Germline V CDR1 and CDR2: SGHRS, YFSETQ. CDR3 length equals 16 residues. CDR3 protein: CASSFVGTGINTEAFF. CDR3 DNA: TGCGCCAGCAGCTTCGTAGGGACAGGGATCAACACTGAAGCTTTCTTT.

Only a few counts were recorded for this clone. This chain links TRBV30 with TRBJ1-5, with D possibly matching TRBD1 (6 bases). Germline values: CDR1 GTSNPN, CDR2 SVGIG (reference sequence). The V and J ends lost 1 base and 4 bases respectively, with 11 bases between them. The CDR3 covers 14 residues. CDR3 in DNA: TGTGCCTGGAGTGGCGGGCAGGGGAATCAGCCCCAGCATTTT. This codes for CAWSGGQGNQPQHF.

The J gene is TRBJ1-1, the V gene TRBV27; D is ambiguous. Per the germline V gene, CDR1 is MNHEY and CDR2 is SMNVEV (reference sequence). V was pared by 4 bases and J by 4 bases, with 10 bases between. CDR3 length: 13 amino acids. The CDR3: CASSYAAGTEAFF. The DNA for the CDR3 is TGTGCCAGCAGTTACGCGGCGGGCACTGAAGCTTTCTTT.

This clone was observed a few times. The chain carries TRBV7-6 and TRBJ1-1; D remains ambiguous. CDR1 is SGHVS, CDR2 FNYEAQ, per germline. The V gene lost 5 bases and the J gene lost 2 bases, with 12 bases spanning the gap. CDR3 length equals 14 residues. The CDR3 DNA follows: TGTGCCAGCAGCCCAGCGGGCGGCAACACTGAAGCTTTCTTT. Residues: CASSPAGGNTEAFF.

The V call is TRBV30, the J call TRBJ2-3; 12 nucleotides agree with TRBD2. This CDR3 has 17 residues. V dropped 5 bases and J dropped 2; count of bases not matched to a gene: 11. Germline assignment: CDR1 GTSNPN and CDR2 SVGIG (reference sequence). The CDR3 spells CAWSLGASGGVTDTQYF. CDR3 DNA: TGTGCCTGGTCCCTTGGGGCTAGCGGGGGGGTCACAGATACGCAGTATTTT.

This chain connects TRBV14 to TRBJ1-2; D unresolved. Trimming removed 1 base at V and 7 bases at J, with 10 bases between. The CDR3 is 13 residues long. The germline V gene has CDR1 SGHDN and CDR2 FVKESK. CDR3 sequence: CASSQVAYSGYTF. The CDR3 DNA sequence: TGTGCCAGCAGCCAAGTCGCCTATTCTGGCTACACCTTC. The full variable domain, rest sourced from reference TRBV14 and TRBJ1-2, is EAGVTQFPSHSVIEKGQTVTLRCDPISGHDNLYWYRRVMGKEIKFLLHFVKESKQDESGMPNNRFLAERTGGTYSTLKVQPAELEDSGVYFCASSQVAYSGYTFGSGTRLTVV.

V gene TRBV19 combines with J gene TRBJ1-1; D remains unclear. Trimming left V 9 bases short and J 7 bases short, with 24 bases between. There are 15 residues in the CDR3. Germline CDR1 and CDR2: LNHDA and SQIVND (reference sequence). The chain's CDR3 is CASFPNTVATGEAFF. The CDR3 DNA sequence: TGTGCCAGCTTCCCTAACACTGTTGCTACGGGTGAAGCTTTCTTT.

J is TRBJ2-1 and V is TRBV9, with TRBD2 identical over 9 bases. After removal of 0 bases from V and 6 bases from J, the junction contained 4 bases not matched to a gene. From germline, CDR1 is SGDLS and CDR2 YYNGEE. The CDR3 spans 15 residues. The CDR3 bases are TGTGCCAGCAGCGTAGGGCGGGGGGGCTTCAATGAGCAGTTCTTC. It encodes CASSVGRGGFNEQFF.

The V gene is TRBV5-1, the J gene TRBJ1-2, with D possibly TRBD1 on 6 matching bases. The V end was cut by 0 bases, the J end by 8 bases, with 11 bases between. Germline loops: CDR1 SGHRS, CDR2 YFSETQ. This CDR3 is 13 amino acids long. CDR3 protein: CASSLGGGIGYTF. CDR3 DNA: TGCGCCAGCAGCTTGGGGGGGGGCATCGGCTACACCTTC.

This chain connects TRBV5-4 to TRBJ2-1, with 8 bases identical to TRBD1. The V gene's germline CDR1 is SGHNT and CDR2 YYREEE (reference sequence). V shed 2 bases and J 7 bases; nucleotides not matched to a gene: 5. The length of the CDR3 is 14 residues. CDR3 loop: CASSFQGARNEQFF. CDR3 sequence (DNA): TGTGCCAGCAGCTTCCAGGGGGCGCGGAATGAGCAGTTCTTC.

The DNA of the CDR3 is TGTGCCAGCAGTTGGTCGGACAGGATCTATGGCTACACCTTC. Translating it yields CASSWSDRIYGYTF. V usage is TRBV6-6 and J usage is TRBJ1-2; the match to TRBD1 covers 7 bases. This CDR3 has 14 amino acids. Germline-derived CDR1 and CDR2 are MNHNY and SVGAGI (reference sequence). Unmatched junction bases numbered 6, after V lost 4 bases and J lost 4 bases.

The chain uses TRBV19 and TRBJ2-3; TRBD2 matches 7 bases. V was clipped by 4 bases and J by 0 bases; unmatched bases: 7. The CDR3 loop spans 16 amino acids. Germline-derived CDR1 and CDR2 are LNHDA and SQIVND (reference sequence). The CDR3 here is CASSSPRTRSTDTQYF. The CDR3 DNA reads TGTGCCAGTAGTAGCCCTAGGACTAGGAGCACAGATACGCAGTATTTT.

The V and J genes are TRBV2 and TRBJ2-1; TRBD2 matches 7 bases. Germline V gene data show CDR1 as SNHLY and CDR2 as FYNNEI. After removal of 3 bases from V and 8 bases from J, the junction contained 7 bases not matched to a gene. This CDR3 is built from 14 residues. This chain's CDR3 is CASSETSSRDEQFF. In DNA form, the CDR3 reads TGTGCCAGCAGTGAGACTAGCTCGAGGGATGAGCAGTTCTTC.

The chain employs TRBV4-1 and TRBJ1-2; 12 nucleotides line up with TRBD1. CDR1 is MGHRA, CDR2 YSYEKL, per germline. Trimming took 2 bases from V and 5 from J; bases not matched to a gene: 15. CDR3 length: 19 residues. This CDR3 is CASSQSGGTGGVLGYGYTF. The CDR3 nucleotides are TGCGCCAGCAGCCAAAGCGGGGGGACAGGGGGCGTGCTGGGGTATGGCTACACCTTC.

The chain employs TRBV5-1 and TRBJ2-7, with TRBD2 matching over 8 bases. V dropped 4 bases and J dropped 6; count of bases not matched to a gene: 9. Germline CDR1 SGHRS, CDR2 YFSETQ. The CDR3 length is 14 residues. The CDR3, as DNA: TGCGCCAGCAGCACGGTAGCGGGGTCGGGCGAGCAGTACTTC. Amino acid sequence: CASSTVAGSGEQYF. Drawing the rest from reference TRBV5-1 and TRBJ2-7, the complete variable domain is KAGVTQTPRYLIKTRGQQVTLSCSPISGHRSVSWYQQTPGQGLQFLFEYFSETQRNKGNFPGRFSGRQFSNSRSEMNVSTLELGDSALYLCASSTVAGSGEQYFGPGTRLTVT.